The present T cell receptor (beta chain) was sequenced within a study of kidney transplant recipient with SARS-CoV-2 infection (dated by TCRdb to about 2021). Sequencing used an Illumina MiSeq. The peripheral T cell repertoire was profiled for human TCRbeta genes. Processing in the source paper ran as follows. Beta-binomial modelling was used to test for differences in clonotype abundance while accounting for variability over time. Expanded clonotypes were screened against the ImmuneCODE reference database of SARS-CoV-2-associated TCRs and were mapped to viral genome regions. Additional repertoire analyses examined TRBV gene usage, CDR3 length, CDR3 amino acid overlap between time points, distributions of clonotype abundance, and Jaccard similarity. TCRdb's own reprocessing of the public reads used fastp at Q25 and MiXCR and kept productive beta chains. Each CDR3 protein gets just one entry, which takes the most common genes and DNA from the rows behind it. Here the V and J calls rest on TCRdb's processing, not on the authors' analysis. This sample has under 300,000 distinct CDR3 sequences in its table, and under 35% of those were observed once. In total, the top ten clones hold around 7.8% of the sample.

Trimming leaves V shorter by 1 base and J shorter by 1 base, with the junction holding 2 bases beyond the gene matches. Via the germline V gene, CDR1 is SGHTA and CDR2 FQGTGA. Measured from the cysteine to the phenylalanine, the CDR3 is 15 residues long. Left in the record is the CDR3 DNA by itself, 45 bases read in frame from the first base. Taken with the paper, the label for time point translates to: pre-pandemic baseline sample and day 111 after first positive SARS-CoV-2 test. This clonotype showed up many times. The antigen this receptor binds is unknown. Qualities for individual bases were not recorded, and no much larger clone is one base off.

This receptor was identified in a young adult male patient who had COVID-19 and was a kidney transplant recipient. After a transplant, some T cells may be the graft donor's own cells. The sequence links TRBV7-3 to TRBJ1-1, with 8 junctional bases fitting TRBD1. The starting material was a blood sample, obtained at baseline and between days 110 and 120 from a kidney transplant recipient. The CDR3 protein: CASSLSGQGNTEAFF. Read as DNA, the sequence is TGTGCCAGCAGCTTAAGTGGACAGGGGAACACTGAAGCTTTCTTT.